The 25 T cell receptor beta chains listed next were all sequenced from one sample in a study of human T cells and chemical hapten exposure. The time point denotes: patch test 2, 6 weeks after DPC sensitization. The sample's treatment: therapeutic diphenylcyclopropenone sensitization with weekly scalp DPC. MiXCR, run by TCRdb on the RACE reads, gives a single entry per CDR3 protein. This sample yields about 85,000 distinct CDR3 sequences, of which around a tenth are seen a single time; about 1.4% belongs to the top ten. The sample was whole blood, taken in connection with sensitization to the hapten diphenylcyclopropenone (DPC). These receptors originate from a young man with alopecia areata. Some clones in this sample may be carry-over from other donors' samples.

This clonotype was counted ten times or more. The chain links TRBV7-9 to TRBJ2-7; D perhaps matches TRBD1 (6 bases). The V end was cut by 3 bases, the J end by 3 bases, with 15 bases between. This CDR3 is 15 amino acids long. Germline V gives CDR1 SEHNR, CDR2 FQNEAQ (reference sequence). This CDR3 reads CASSFPTGTVYEQYF. The CDR3 nucleotides are TGTGCCAGCAGCTTTCCGACAGGCACCGTCTACGAGCAGTACTTC.

The chain joins TRBV29-1 to TRBJ2-7, with D perhaps matching TRBD1 or TRBD2 (5 bases each). The CDR3 has 13 amino acids. CDR1 and CDR2 (germline): SQVTM, ANQGSEA. The V gene lost 8 bases and the J gene lost 0 bases, with 14 bases spanning the gap. The CDR3 sequence is CSIGTPSSYEQYF. As DNA, the CDR3 is TGCAGCATAGGGACCCCGAGCTCCTACGAGCAGTACTTC.

This clonotype was counted ten times or more. V is TRBV14 and J is TRBJ1-1, with D perhaps matching TRBD1 (6 bases). The CDR3 is 13 residues long. CDR1 is SGHDN and CDR2 is FVKESK in the germline V gene. V was clipped by 3 bases and J by 5 bases, with 10 bases between them. CDR3 nucleotides: TGTGCCAGCAGCCAGGGGGGCTGGACTGAAGCTTTCTTT. This gives the protein CASSQGGWTEAFF.

The sample holds many counts of this clonotype. CDR3 nucleotides: TGCAGTGCTAGAGATTCAGGGGGAGAAGAAAAACTGTTTTTT. Residues: CSARDSGGEEKLFF. The chain couples TRBV20-1 to TRBJ1-4, with 7 positions matching TRBD1. Germline V CDR1 and CDR2: DFQATT, SNEGSKA (reference sequence). Germline trimming cut 0 bases from V and 8 bases from J; bases unmatched to any gene: 6. This CDR3 contains 14 residues.

This clonotype was observed many times. This sequence joins TRBV20-1 and TRBJ1-5; 7 bases agree with TRBD1. V lost 6 bases and J lost 4; bases outside the gene matches: 12. This CDR3 spans 15 amino acids. Per the germline V gene, CDR1 is DFQATT and CDR2 is SNEGSKA (reference sequence). This CDR3 is CSAGGGGQANQPQHF. CDR3 DNA: TGCAGTGCAGGAGGGGGCGGACAGGCGAATCAGCCCCAGCATTTT.

This clonotype was seen ten or more times. The chain recombines TRBV7-3 with TRBJ2-2; possibly TRBD2 for D (5 bases). Per germline, CDR1 SGHTA and CDR2 FQGTGA. The CDR3 sequence is 15 residues long. The V gene lost 5 bases and the J gene lost 3 bases, with 13 bases spanning the gap. CDR3 loop: CASSLTRRDTGELFF. The CDR3 bases are TGTGCCAGCAGCCTCACTAGGCGCGACACCGGGGAGCTGTTTTTT.

This clonotype was seen a handful of times. The chain employs TRBV7-3 and TRBJ2-3; 9 nucleotides agree with TRBD2. This CDR3 has 14 residues. CDR1 and CDR2 (germline): SGHTA, FQGTGA. V gave up 2 bases and J gave up 6 bases; unmatched junction bases: 3. CDR3 in amino acids: CASSLGGGADTQYF. In DNA, the CDR3 is TGTGCCAGCAGCTTAGGCGGGGGGGCCGATACGCAGTATTTT.

The V call is TRBV4-1, the J call TRBJ1-1, with D unresolved. This CDR3 spans 13 amino acids. Trimming took off 3 bases at V and 3 bases at J, with 8 bases between the two ends. Germline assignment: CDR1 MGHRA and CDR2 YSYEKL. CDR3 sequence reads: CASSQSLDTEAFF. The CDR3 DNA sequence: TGCGCCAGCAGCCAGTCTTTAGACACTGAAGCTTTCTTT.

The chain is built from TRBV7-9 and TRBJ1-2; no definite D call. The V and J ends lost 2 bases and 2 bases respectively, with 9 bases between them. Looked up from germline, CDR1 is SEHNR and CDR2 is FQNEAQ (reference sequence). The CDR3 runs 14 residues. CDR3 amino acids: CASSLWTVNYGYTF. The DNA of the CDR3 is TGTGCCAGCAGCTTATGGACGGTAAACTATGGCTACACCTTC.

This clonotype was counted between two and nine times. J is TRBJ2-7 and V is TRBV6-2 or TRBV6-3, with D perhaps matching TRBD1 (5 bases). CDR3 size: 13 residues. The germline V gene encodes CDR1 MNHEY and CDR2 SVGEGT. V gave up 7 bases and J gave up 0 bases, with 10 bases separating them. The CDR3 coding sequence is TGTGCCAGCACCGTGACAGCCTCCTACGAGCAGTACTTC. Translation gives CASTVTASYEQYF.

The chain combines TRBV5-1 with TRBJ2-5; possibly TRBD2 for D (5 bases). Per the germline V gene, CDR1 is SGHRS and CDR2 is YFSETQ. The length of the CDR3 is 14 residues. The V gene lost 4 bases and the J gene lost 5 bases, with 15 bases spanning the gap. The CDR3 spells CASSEIEGPETQYF. The CDR3 DNA sequence: TGCGCCAGCAGCGAGATAGAGGGCCCGGAGACCCAGTACTTC.

This clonotype was seen ten or more times. The rearrangement links TRBV6-6 to TRBJ1-2; TRBD1 matches 8 bases. The CDR3 is made up of 15 amino acids. Germline lookup yields CDR1 MNHNY and CDR2 SVGAGI (reference sequence). With 2 bases clipped from V and 5 bases from J, the junction kept 7 bases outside the gene matches. The CDR3 coding sequence is TGTGCCAGCAGTTACCCTTCCAGGGGGCCGTATGGCTACACCTTC. Residues: CASSYPSRGPYGYTF.

This clonotype has a count of ten or more. The chain couples TRBV3-1 to TRBJ1-4, with D maybe TRBD1 (5 bases). The V end lost 0 bases, the J end lost 4 bases, and 15 bases lay between the germline ends. CDR1 and CDR2 from the germline V gene are LGHDT and YNNKEL (reference sequence). This CDR3 has 17 amino acids. CDR3 amino acids: CASSQDPGGTSNEKLFF. DNA for the CDR3: TGTGCCAGCAGCCAAGACCCGGGGGGTACGAGTAATGAAAAACTGTTTTTT.

This clonotype was observed at least ten times. The chain is built from TRBV3-1 and TRBJ2-7; 8 bases are a match to TRBD1. Germline CDR1 reads LGHDT; CDR2 reads YNNKEL (reference sequence). The length of the CDR3 is 14 residues. The J segment lost 2 bases and the V segment lost 4 bases, leaving 4 bases of the junction unmatched. This CDR3 is CASSRGQGPYEQYF. CDR3 DNA: TGTGCCAGCAGCCGAGGACAGGGACCCTACGAGCAGTACTTC.

CDR3 residues: CASSSIVWGAGKFF. The CDR3 nucleotides are TGTGCCAGCAGTTCCATTGTGTGGGGCGCCGGAAAGTTCTTC. The rearrangement joins TRBV28 to TRBJ2-1; D possibly corresponds to TRBD1 (5 bases). Germline-derived CDR1 and CDR2 are MDHEN and SYDVKM. The CDR3 length is 14 residues. Trimming stripped 4 bases from V and 14 bases from J, with 21 bases between.

The sample holds a few counts of this clonotype. V is TRBV12-3 or TRBV12-4 and J is TRBJ2-2; 7 bases match TRBD2. The CDR3 is 18 amino acids. J gave up 1 base and V 0 bases, and 8 bases lay outside the gene matches. The CDR3 nucleotides read TGTGCCAGCAGTTTAGCGCTGTCTACGGGAGGGAACACCGGGGAGCTGTTTTTT. Translating it yields CASSLALSTGGNTGELFF.

At least ten counts were recorded for this clonotype. The chain recombines TRBV4-3 with TRBJ2-3, with D possibly being TRBD2 (6 bases). CDR1 is LGHNA and CDR2 is YSLEER in the germline V gene. This CDR3 comprises 16 residues. V lost 0 bases and J 4 bases, leaving 14 bases between the germline ends. CDR3 sequence (DNA): TGCGCCAGCAGCCAAGAGCTAGCGTTGGAGGCAGATACGCAGTATTTT. Amino acid sequence: CASSQELALEADTQYF.

The chain combines TRBV25-1 with TRBJ2-7; the match to TRBD2 covers 8 bases. Trimming cost V 2 bases and J 1 base; bases outside gene matches: 10. The length of the CDR3 is 17 residues. The germline V gene encodes CDR1 MGHDK and CDR2 SYGVNS. CDR3 loop: CASSELGWRGVSYEQYV. In nucleotides, the CDR3 is TGTGCCAGCAGTGAACTGGGATGGCGGGGGGTATCCTACGAGCAGTACGTC.

This clonotype was counted only a few times. The CDR3 sequence: CASSPPTGYNEQFF. The CDR3 DNA is TGTGCCAGCAGCCCCCCCACAGGGTACAATGAGCAGTTCTTC. This chain uses TRBV11-1 with TRBJ2-1, with D perhaps matching TRBD1 (6 bases). From germline, CDR1 is SGHAT and CDR2 FQDESV (reference sequence). The CDR3 sequence is 14 residues long. Trimming removed 5 bases from V and 4 bases from J, with 12 bases in between.

This clonotype occurred a few times. The V and J genes are TRBV9 and TRBJ1-3, with D unresolved. Trimming removed 0 bases from V and 0 bases from J, with 10 bases in between. The CDR3 runs to 16 residues. Germline V gene lookup returns CDR1 SGDLS and CDR2 YYNGEE. The CDR3 protein is CASSVEPVTSGNTIYF. The CDR3 DNA reads TGTGCCAGCAGCGTAGAACCGGTGACCTCTGGAAACACCATATATTTT.

This clonotype has a handful of counts. V usage is TRBV7-2 and J usage is TRBJ2-7; 10 bases map to TRBD1. This CDR3 is built from 13 residues. Germline V gene data show CDR1 as SGHTA and CDR2 as FQGNSA. Unmatched junction bases numbered 2, after V lost 6 bases and J lost 3 bases. For the CDR3, the DNA is TGTGCCAGCAGTTGGACAGGGGGCTACGAGCAGTACTTC. Protein product: CASSWTGGYEQYF.

The J gene is TRBJ2-3, the V gene TRBV24-1; TRBD1 matches 9 bases. CDR3 size: 15 residues. The germline V gene encodes CDR1 KGHDR and CDR2 SFDVKD. J gave up 5 bases and V 4 bases, and 6 bases lay outside the gene matches. DNA of the CDR3: TGTGCCACCAGTGAAGGACAGGGGCGCTTAGATACGCAGTATTTT. It is translated as CATSEGQGRLDTQYF.

This clonotype was seen a handful of times. The chain links TRBV9 to TRBJ1-1; 7 positions match TRBD1. Germline trimming cut 2 bases from V and 0 bases from J; bases unmatched to any gene: 4. CDR3 length: 15 residues. CDR1 is SGDLS, CDR2 YYNGEE, per germline. For the CDR3, the DNA is TGTGCCAGCAGCGTCGATACAGGGGTGAACACTGAAGCTTTCTTT. This translates into CASSVDTGVNTEAFF.

This clonotype has ten or more counts. The chain is built from TRBV11-2 and TRBJ1-2; a weak D match, TRBD1 (6 bases). CDR1 is SGHAT, CDR2 FQNNGV, per germline. V was pared by 5 bases and J by 2 bases, with 9 bases between. CDR3 length: 13 amino acids. CDR3 nucleotide sequence: TGTGCCAGCAGCCCCACAGGGAACTATGGCTACACCTTC. It encodes CASSPTGNYGYTF.

This clonotype appeared a few times. The chain has TRBV2 and TRBJ1-2; 7 bases fit TRBD1. Germline V lookup: CDR1 SNHLY, CDR2 FYNNEI. The CDR3 extends over 13 amino acids. After removal of 8 bases from V and 5 bases from J, the junction contained 8 bases not matched to a gene. The CDR3 DNA sequence: TGTGCCAGCCGCTGGACAGGAGCTTATGGCTACACCTTC. Amino acids: CASRWTGAYGYTF.